These 20 T cell receptor beta chains were sequenced from one sample in a study of a mutant IDH1 vaccine in newly diagnosed glioma. Using immunoSEQ multiplex PCR, the repertoire was profiled, and TCRdb retains in-frame clones only, with some absent. The data show about 88,000 clones, roughly 80% seen once. As for time point: baseline, week 1 (first vaccination visit). Sample treatment: pre-vaccination baseline after standard-of-care therapy. The starting material was PBMCs, obtained from a glioma patient treated with radiotherapy, temozolomide or both. The receptors originated from a man aged 35-49 years with glioma. Some clones in this sample may be carry-over from other donors' samples.

This rearrangement joins TRBV2 to TRBJ1-1; no definite D call. Germline V gene data show CDR1 as SNHLY and CDR2 as FYNNEI. The CDR3 extends over 11 amino acids. The germline V and J ends were trimmed by 7 bases and 6 bases, with 9 bases remaining between them. This chain's CDR3 is CASTATAEAFF. CDR3 in DNA: TGTGCCAGCACCGCGACCGCTGAAGCTTTCTTT.

J is TRBJ2-3 and V is TRBV4-2; TRBD1 matches 9 bases. CDR1 and CDR2 (germline): LGHNA, YNFKEQ. The CDR3 runs to 17 residues. The V segment lost 0 bases and the J segment 6 bases; nucleotides outside the gene matches: 10. CDR3 protein: CASSQDRGTGFVDTQYF. The CDR3 DNA follows: TGTGCCAGCAGCCAAGATAGGGGGACAGGGTTTGTCGATACGCAGTATTTT.

CDR3 in DNA: TGTGCCTGGAGTCTGGGGGGGAAAGGGGACACTGAAGCTTTCTTT. It specifies CAWSLGGKGDTEAFF. This sequence joins TRBV30 and TRBJ1-1, with D tentatively TRBD1 (5 bases). Germline loops: CDR1 GTSNPN, CDR2 SVGIG (reference sequence). V was shortened by 2 bases and J by 3 bases, with 16 bases between the two germline ends. The CDR3 extends over 15 amino acids.

This sequence joins TRBV5-5 and TRBJ1-1; D uncertain. This CDR3 is 17 amino acids long. Germline V CDR1 and CDR2: SGHKS, YYEKEE (reference sequence). Trimming shortened V by 1 base and J by 0 bases, and 16 bases separated the two germline ends. This CDR3 is CASSLRSPALMNTEAFF. The CDR3 DNA reads TGTGCCAGCAGCTTGCGCAGCCCCGCATTAATGAACACTGAAGCTTTCTTT. Together with reference TRBV5-5 and TRBJ1-1, the CDR3 gives the full variable domain: DAGVTQSPTHLIKTRGQQVTLRCSPISGHKSVSWYQQVLGQGPQFIFQYYEKEERGRGNFPDRFSARQFPNYSSELNVNALLLGDSALYLCASSLRSPALMNTEAFFGQGTRLTVV.

J is TRBJ2-7 and V is TRBV29-1; no reliable D call. The V gene lost 0 bases and the J gene lost 3 bases, with 3 bases spanning the gap. The CDR3 loop spans 11 amino acids. The germline CDR1 and CDR2 sequences are SQVTM and ANQGSEA. CDR3 residues: CSVEEVYEQYF. The CDR3 coding sequence is TGCAGCGTTGAAGAAGTCTACGAGCAGTACTTC.

This chain links TRBV9 with TRBJ2-5, with D uncertain. This CDR3 spans 14 amino acids. V lost 0 bases and J lost 4, with 10 bases in between. Germline lookup yields CDR1 SGDLS and CDR2 YYNGEE. The CDR3, as DNA: TGTGCCAGCAGCGTAGTGGGTGACGGAGAGACCCAGTACTTC. Protein: CASSVVGDGETQYF.

The chain links TRBV5-4 to TRBJ2-7, with 9 nucleotides matching TRBD2. The ends lost 6 bases at V and 4 bases at J; junction bases unmatched: 5. This CDR3 spans 13 amino acids. CDR1 is SGHNT, CDR2 YYREEE, per germline (reference sequence). The CDR3 is CASTSTSGYEQYF. The CDR3 DNA follows: TGTGCCAGCACATCGACTAGCGGATACGAGCAGTACTTC. Filled out from reference TRBV5-4 and TRBJ2-7, the complete variable domain reads ETGVTQSPTHLIKTRGQQVTLRCSSQSGHNTVSWYQQALGQGPQFIFQYYREEENGRGNFPPRFSGLQFPNYSSELNVNALELDDSALYLCASTSTSGYEQYFGPGTRLTVT.

The V gene is TRBV27, the J gene TRBJ1-4; 8 bases fit TRBD1. V shed 3 bases, J shed 3 bases, and the junction held 3 bases outside the gene matches. CDR3 length: 15 amino acids. Germline V lookup: CDR1 MNHEY, CDR2 SMNVEV (reference sequence). CDR3 sequence (DNA): TGTGCCAGCAGTTTGGGGACAGGATCTAATGAAAAACTGTTTTTT. This encodes CASSLGTGSNEKLFF.

The chain joins TRBV5-1 to TRBJ1-1; no firm D call. The ends were cut back, 0 bases at V and 2 bases at J, with 11 bases in the middle. The CDR3 is made up of 15 amino acids. The germline gives CDR1 SGHRS, CDR2 YFSETQ. The CDR3 sequence is CASSLATKGNTEAFF. The CDR3 nucleotides are TGCGCCAGCAGCTTGGCCACGAAGGGTAACACTGAAGCTTTCTTT.

The V and J genes are TRBV6-5 and TRBJ2-2; 8 bases are a match to TRBD1. The trim removed 2 bases at V and 7 bases at J, leaving 6 bases unmatched. CDR1 and CDR2 from the germline V gene are MNHEY and SVGAGI. The CDR3 loop spans 15 amino acids. DNA for the CDR3: TGTGCCAGCAGTTACCGGACAGGGTTTGGCGGGGAGCTGTTTTTT. Translation: CASSYRTGFGGELFF.

The V gene is TRBV10-1, the J gene TRBJ2-7; TRBD1 might be the D (6 bases). Germline lookup yields CDR1 WNHNN and CDR2 SYGVQD (reference sequence). V was shortened by 0 bases and J by 0 bases, with 9 bases between the two germline ends. The CDR3 has 15 amino acids. The CDR3 loop is CASSESGTSSYEQYF. The CDR3 DNA reads as TGCGCCAGCAGTGAGTCCGGGACAAGCTCCTACGAGCAGTACTTC.

The gene calls are TRBV5-1 and TRBJ2-7; D is unclear. Deletions cut 0 bases from V and 3 bases from J, with 7 bases between. Germline-derived CDR1 and CDR2 are SGHRS and YFSETQ. This CDR3 is 13 amino acids long. Here the CDR3 reads CASSLVLGYEQYF. In nucleotides, the CDR3 is TGCGCCAGCAGCTTGGTCCTAGGCTACGAGCAGTACTTC. Supplemented by reference TRBV5-1 and TRBJ2-7, the full variable domain reads KAGVTQTPRYLIKTRGQQVTLSCSPISGHRSVSWYQQTPGQGLQFLFEYFSETQRNKGNFPGRFSGRQFSNSRSEMNVSTLELGDSALYLCASSLVLGYEQYFGPGTRLTVT.

This clone has just one count. This sequence joins TRBV6-6 and TRBJ1-4; weak D call: TRBD1 (5 bases). The CDR3 consists of 16 residues. The V end lost 2 bases, the J end lost 6 bases, and 16 bases lay between the germline ends. CDR1 and CDR2 (germline): MNHNY, SVGAGI (reference sequence). DNA of the CDR3: TGTGCCAGCAGTTACCCTGGGGGGGTAGGGGATGAAAAACTGTTTTTT. Residues: CASSYPGGVGDEKLFF.

The chain has TRBV5-6 and TRBJ1-6; unclear D gene. CDR1 SGHDT and CDR2 YYEEEE come from the germline V gene. The ends were cut back, 4 bases at V and 6 bases at J, with 11 bases in the middle. The CDR3 is made up of 14 amino acids. CDR3 region: CASSVSRANSPLHF. CDR3 DNA sequence: TGTGCCAGCAGCGTATCAAGGGCTAATTCACCCCTCCACTTT. The whole variable domain, remainder taken from reference TRBV5-6 and TRBJ1-6, is DAGVTQSPTHLIKTRGQQVTLRCSPKSGHDTVSWYQQALGQGPQFIFQYYEEEERQRGNFPDRFSGHQFPNYSSELNVNALLLGDSALYLCASSVSRANSPLHFGNGTRLTVT.

This clone showed up just once. This chain uses TRBV6-5 with TRBJ2-4, with 7 bases identical to TRBD2. The germline V gene has CDR1 MNHEY and CDR2 SVGAGI. The CDR3 runs 12 residues. The J segment lost 15 bases and the V segment lost 4 bases, leaving 9 bases of the junction unmatched. Written as DNA, the CDR3 is TGTGCCAGCAGTTCAACCGGACTAGTTCTGTACTTC. Translated, it gives CASSSTGLVLYF.

This sequence joins TRBV7-8 and TRBJ1-6, with D maybe TRBD1 (5 bases). Germline CDR1 reads SGHVS; CDR2 reads FQNEAQ. V was trimmed by 3 bases and J by 7 bases, leaving 10 bases between them. CDR3 size: 14 residues. The CDR3: CASSLGTENSPLHF. In nucleotides, the CDR3 is TGTGCCAGCAGCTTGGGGACCGAAAATTCACCCCTCCACTTT. Combining the CDR3 with reference TRBV7-8 and TRBJ1-6 gives the whole variable domain GAGVSQSPRYKVAKRGQDVALRCDPISGHVSLFWYQQALGQGPEFLTYFQNEAQLDKSGLPSDRFFAERPEGSVSTLKIQRTQQEDSAVYLCASSLGTENSPLHFGNGTRLTVT.

Concerning this clone itself: The junction differs from germline at one of its ends, possibly a read error. The chain has TRBV6-6 and TRBJ2-1; 10 bases line up with TRBD2. Germline values: CDR1 MNHNY, CDR2 SVGAGI (reference sequence). The CDR3 has 15 residues. The CDR3 here is CASSYSGGAYNEQFF. In nucleotides, the CDR3 is TGTGCCAGCAGTTACAGCGGGGGGGCCTATAATGAGCAGTTCTTC.

The rearrangement links TRBV2 to TRBJ2-5; 16 nucleotides match TRBD2. V shed 4 bases, J shed 3 bases, and the junction held 2 bases outside the gene matches. The CDR3 totals 16 residues. Germline CDR1 SNHLY, CDR2 FYNNEI. The CDR3, as DNA: TGTGCCAGCAGTGCAGGGACTAGCGGGGGGGAAGAGACCCAGTACTTC. This sequence encodes CASSAGTSGGEETQYF.

The chain combines TRBV7-7 with TRBJ2-5; D is undetermined. This CDR3 has 13 residues. The V gene lost 5 bases and the J gene lost 0 bases, with 7 bases spanning the gap. Germline V lookup: CDR1 SSHAT, CDR2 FNYEAQ (reference sequence). Here the CDR3 DNA reads TGTGCCAGCAGCACCAGGTACCAAGAGACCCAGTACTTC. The encoded protein is CASSTRYQETQYF.

This clone came up once. CDR3 sequence reads: CASSYSGGGDTQYF. The CDR3, as DNA: TGTGCCAGCAGTTACAGCGGGGGGGGAGATACGCAGTATTTT. This chain uses TRBV6-6 with TRBJ2-3, with TRBD2 matching over 10 bases. The CDR3 is 14 amino acids. Trimming cost V 2 bases and J 5 bases; bases outside gene matches: 1. Germline V gene sequence: CDR1 MNHNY, CDR2 SVGAGI (reference sequence).